Sequencing of this TCR beta chain was carried out in a study of blood T cell repertoires in COVID-19. Generated by immunoSEQ multiplex PCR, the TCRdb table keeps only in-frame clones and is missing some. The profile shows a few hundred thousand clones, roughly nine tenths of them singletons. Germline V gives CDR1 SGHRS, CDR2 YFSETQ. The junction had 20 bases not matched to a gene; V was cut back by 7 bases and J by 7 bases. This CDR3 comprises 18 residues. V usage is TRBV5-1 and J usage is TRBJ1-4; 9 bases line up with TRBD1. This TCR came from a woman between 35 and 50 years old who had been exposed to COVID-19. The sequenced sample was PBMCs or T cells enriched from blood (not recorded which). The CDR3 region has the DNA TGCGCCAGCCGCCACGCGGGACAGGGACCCCCCGCTATTGAAAAACTGTTTTTT. Translated: CASRHAGQGPPAIEKLFF.